This T cell receptor (beta chain) was sequenced in a study of control samples from healthy donors and cancer patients. Generated by immunoSEQ multiplex PCR, the TCRdb table keeps only in-frame clones and is missing some. The table includes some 99,000 clones, about 89% detected once. V lost 0 bases to trimming and J lost 4 bases, with 13 bases between them. The CDR3 is 15 residues long. In germline, CDR1 is SGHNT, CDR2 YYREEE (reference sequence). The sequence came from a woman between 50 and 59 years old in good health. Sequencing was performed on blood. The chain links TRBV5-4 to TRBJ1-1; tentative D call: TRBD1 (5 bases). DNA of the CDR3: TGTGCCAGCAGCTTGGCCACCGGGGGGACCACTGAAGCTTTCTTT. It specifies CASSLATGGTTEAFF.